Each of the 9 T cell receptor beta chains below was sequenced from the same sample in a study of regulatory T cells in long-lasting Graves disease. According to the study, TCR beta libraries were built with iRepertoire HTBI primers and CDR3-region Arm-PCR. TCRdb itself ran the multiplex PCR reads through MiXCR, one entry per CDR3 protein. The sample has about 660,000 distinct CDR3 sequences; around 32% are singletons. Described time point: persistent/refractory GD, antithyroid drugs over 5 years with positive TRAb. Generation of the TCR library employed RNA extracted from PBMCs. Source: peripheral blood mononuclear cells (PBMCs), taken when the disease was refractory, from a patient treated with antithyroid drugs. The receptors stem from a female donor with Graves disease.

This clonotype was detected only a few times. The genes are TRBV6-2 or TRBV6-3 and TRBJ1-1; D may be TRBD1 (5 bases). From germline, CDR1 is MNHEY and CDR2 SVGEGT. Deletions cut 2 bases from V and 10 bases from J, with 17 bases between. The CDR3 totals 14 residues. As DNA, the CDR3 is TGTGCCAGCAGTTACGATGGGGGGGGAAGAAGAGCTTTCTTT. Translated, it gives CASSYDGGGRRAFF.

This clonotype was counted a single time. J is TRBJ2-7 and V is TRBV11-2, with D perhaps matching TRBD2 (6 bases). Germline-derived CDR1 and CDR2 are SGHAT and FQNNGV. CDR3 length: 15 residues. V shed 1 base and J shed 2 bases, with 12 bases lying between them. Here the CDR3 DNA reads TGTGCCAGCAGCTTAGCGGGAGCCCCGACCTACGAGCAGTACTTC. The encoded protein is CASSLAGAPTYEQYF. The full variable domain, completed using reference TRBV11-2 and TRBJ2-7, is EAGVAQSPRYKIIEKRQSVAFWCNPISGHATLYWYQQILGQGPKLLIQFQNNGVVDDSQLPKDRFSAERLKGVDSTLKIQPAKLEDSAVYLCASSLAGAPTYEQYFGPGTRLTVT.

The chain recombines TRBV18 with TRBJ1-1; D is ambiguous. Trimming took 0 bases from V and 0 from J, leaving 8 bases between them. Germline loops: CDR1 KGHSH, CDR2 LQKENI. The CDR3 runs to 15 residues. The CDR3 reads CASSPPKGLNTEAFF. DNA of the CDR3: TGTGCCAGCTCACCACCGAAGGGATTGAACACTGAAGCTTTCTTT.

This clonotype was observed a few times. This rearrangement joins TRBV7-9 to TRBJ2-2; TRBD1 is a possible D gene (6 bases). This CDR3 has 14 residues. The germline V gene encodes CDR1 SEHNR and CDR2 FQNEAQ (reference sequence). V lost 3 bases to trimming and J lost 4 bases, with 9 bases between them. CDR3: CASSLTGITGELFF. CDR3 nucleotides: TGTGCCAGCAGCTTGACAGGAATCACCGGGGAGCTGTTTTTT.

The J gene is TRBJ2-7, the V gene TRBV10-2, with TRBD2 matching 9 bases. The CDR3 is made up of 15 amino acids. J was trimmed by 6 bases and V by 3 bases; bases with no gene match: 9. Germline V CDR1 and CDR2: WSHSY, SAAADI. CDR3 coding DNA: TGCGCCAGCAGTGACCGTACCCTAGCGGGATCCGAGCAGTACTTC. Amino acids: CASSDRTLAGSEQYF.

The V call is TRBV28, the J call TRBJ1-2; D unclear. The V and J ends lost 6 bases and 0 bases respectively, with 11 bases between them. The CDR3 is 14 amino acids. Germline lookup yields CDR1 MDHEN and CDR2 SYDVKM. As DNA, the CDR3 is TGTGCCAGCAGCTTCCGGGAAGCTAACTATGGCTACACCTTC. Translation: CASSFREANYGYTF.

The genes are TRBV6-1 and TRBJ2-4, with 7 bases fitting TRBD1. V trimming: 5 bases; J trimming: 2 bases; junction bases outside the gene matches: 3. Germline values: CDR1 MNHNS, CDR2 SASEGT. The CDR3 loop spans 14 amino acids. In DNA form, the CDR3 reads TGTGCCAGCAGTACAGGGGTGACCAAAAACATTCAGTACTTC. It encodes CASSTGVTKNIQYF.

This clonotype was seen a single time. This chain connects TRBV5-1 to TRBJ2-7, with TRBD2 matching over 8 bases. This CDR3 is 16 amino acids long. Trimming took 4 bases from V and 0 from J; bases not matched to a gene: 9. In germline, CDR1 is SGHRS, CDR2 YFSETQ. The CDR3 is CASSPGVAGPSYEQYF. For the CDR3, the DNA is TGCGCCAGCAGCCCCGGTGTAGCGGGGCCCTCCTACGAGCAGTACTTC.

The J gene is TRBJ2-7, the V gene TRBV27; TRBD2 matches at 9 bases. J lost 3 bases, V lost 6 bases, and 6 bases had no gene match. The CDR3 is 14 amino acids. CDR1 is MNHEY and CDR2 is SMNVEV in the germline V gene (reference sequence). The CDR3 here is CASRSAGGIYEQYF. CDR3 DNA sequence: TGTGCCAGCAGATCTGCGGGAGGGATCTACGAGCAGTACTTC.